This T cell receptor (beta chain) was profiled in a study of cytomegalovirus exposure and HLA in healthy donors (dated by TCRdb to about 2017). For context, the study as a whole: In an earlier analysis of 550 to 750 of the donors, 250 to 350 Gb of sequence data and about 110 million unique TCR beta sequences from 180 million or so T cells were reported. Approximately 300 gigabases of sequencing data and 70 million to 85 million unique TCR sequences were included in an early release covering about 620 HLA-typed donors. Of the 300 to 500 genotyped donors, more than 75% were placed in the genetic ancestry cluster associated with self-reported Caucasian donors. The study aimed to test whether cataloging public T cell receptors could reveal signatures of past pathogen exposure. The T cell repertoires of roughly 660 subjects were profiled by immunosequencing and related to cytomegalovirus serostatus. Along with the roughly 610-subject first cohort, a separate validation cohort of around 110 different subjects was used. High-throughput TCR immunosequencing, statistical association of individual TCRs with disease status, and machine learning were combined to predict cytomegalovirus infection status. In a later analysis, previously published TCR beta repertoires from hundreds of donors were re-analyzed and high-resolution HLA genotyping was added so that TCR occurrence patterns could be studied. Rather than drawing on any new phenotypic data, the later analysis identified candidate immune exposures from TCR beta sequences and the way those sequences occurred across donors. An earlier analysis of some 500 of the donors used high-throughput TCR beta sequencing to judge whether each TCR beta V gene segment behaved as functional or pseudogenic. Donor age, sex, ethnicity and CMV serostatus were compiled together with the repertoire data. A later genetic analysis took genome-wide SNP genotypes for about 65% of the 666 donors and used that subset as a discovery cohort. All discovery cohort repertoires had been generated using a single sequencing platform. Both class I and class II loci were covered by HLA typing, at four-digit resolution. The number of donors typed differed by locus, with 629-630 for A, B, C, DRB1 and DQB1, about 500 for DQA1, approximately 580 for DPA1, and about 450 for DPB1. Roughly 5 DR-DQ haplotypes were handled as single units for association and clustering because linkage in the cohort was strong. Among 300 to 500 genotyped donors of the cohort, an average of around 250,000 unique TCR beta nucleotide sequences was sequenced per donor, of which roughly 17% were non-productive. Results the study describes overall, beyond this receptor: Assigning TCR associations to individual alleles was difficult when HLA alleles, especially DR and DQ, strongly co-occurred. CMV serostatus was the only immune exposure information available for the cohort. It was suggested by the authors that the approach could potentially be generalized to other disease states and immunological phenotypes. Compared with equally common non-associated chains, HLA-associated TCR beta chains in a later analysis were more clonally expanded and had lower generation probabilities. A few of the identified cytomegalovirus-associated TCR beta chains were confirmed in vitro to be specific for cytomegalovirus antigens. A further reported finding was that TCR beta sequences accurately predicted the HLA-A and HLA-B alleles for most subjects in the first cohort. This cohort had only TCR beta chains sequenced, and the lack of alpha or paired-chain data limited which features could be detected. According to a later analysis, most CMV-associated TCR beta chains appeared to be HLA-restricted, and the HLA associations seemed to be driven largely by CMV exposure. Roughly uniform sequencing depth across donors was assumed in presence/absence analyses, although this assumption may not hold. V-gene and J-gene trimming of TCR beta chains was associated with a missense DCLRE1C variant in a later genetic analysis, and the association was replicated in an independent cohort. Compared with the approximately 600-donor mean, donors in an Asian-associated ancestry cluster had fewer N-insertions in productive TCRs, according to a later genetic analysis. The earlier analysis of about 600 of the donors excluded about 16 rarely observed V segments, including chromosome 9 orphons, because counts were too low. The study listed 164 TCR beta chains as associated with cytomegalovirus. The classifier was reported to diagnose cytomegalovirus status with high specificity and sensitivity in both the original cohort and the validation cohort. According to a later analysis, parvovirus B19, influenza, CMV and Epstein-Barr virus appeared linked to several top co-occurrence clusters. In a later analysis, the rate of TCR association differed among HLA loci, with DRB1 alleles having the most associated TCRs and HLA-C alleles having the fewest. Because HLA typing was unavailable for some donors at each locus, only the typed subset was used in association tests. The sequencing pipeline was judged likely to have produced a cluster of highly shared sequence variants as a technical artifact. The 87-base-pair reads could not distinguish some IMGT-functional V segments, including TRBV6-2 and TRBV6-3, so those segments were excluded. While some public TCRs were present in many individuals, most TCR sequences turned up only very rarely across donors. Linkage disequilibrium might explain the correlated functional status among segregating V segments, but an unknown experimental factor could not be ruled out. In an earlier analysis of about 540 of the donors, most TCR beta V segments were observed in productive rearrangements about 87% or about 30% of the time, broadly matching IMGT annotations. A later analysis associated 17,000 or so TCR beta sequences with specific HLA alleles at a false discovery rate of 0.05.

Points on this clone: Its antigen target is currently unknown. It has no much larger one-base neighbor in the sample; base qualities were not kept.

Libraries were made using the immunoSEQ multiplex PCR assay. For the multiplex PCR, a mixture combining 60 forward primers for TCR Vbeta segments and 13 reverse primers for TCR Jbeta segments was used. A multiplex PCR assay on genomic DNA amplified the CDR3 region of rearranged TCR beta genes. The amplified TCR beta libraries were sequenced on the Illumina HiSeq System as 87-base-pair reads. Concerning the study's data processing: Across the 500 to 750 repertoires, a later analysis counted tens of millions of unique TCR beta chains, 9 million to 14 million of which were shared by at least two donors. Raw reads were error-corrected and collapsed into unique sequences with a nearest-neighbor algorithm that merged closely related sequences to remove PCR and sequencing errors. CDR3 sequences were aligned to IMGT reference sequences to assign V, D and J gene segments. For a sequence to be retained, a match of at least six nucleotides was required to both a V gene segment and a J gene segment. Rearrangements were classified as productive when the CDR3 lacked stop codons and remained in frame with V and J, and all other rearrangements were classified as non-productive. CDR3 was defined according to IMGT convention as the region running from the second conserved V-encoded cysteine to the conserved J-encoded phenylalanine. The earlier analysis of some 540 of the donors excluded any sequence lacking an unambiguous match to a single V gene segment. An earlier analysis of over 450 of the donors classified V segments as functional when productive rearrangements were above 56.7% and as segregating when the standard deviation between donors was above 5%. To diagnose cytomegalovirus status from the catalog of TCR beta chain sequences, a statistical classification framework was built. In a later analysis, V and J genes were assigned by comparing TCR nucleotide sequences against IMGT/GENE-DB human TR gene sequences. A later analysis assigned CDR3 sequences and most-parsimonious VDJ recombination scenarios with the TCRdist pipeline. A later analysis defined each TCR beta chain by its CDR3 amino acid sequence plus V-gene family, and excluded reads lacking a unique V-gene family. A later analysis removed 592 highly shared, low-generation-probability nucleotide sequences to deal with suspected cross-contamination and a sequencing artifact. In a later analysis, a clonal expansion index was calculated for each public chain from normalized within-repertoire ranks of inferred template counts. In a later analysis, generation probabilities were computed using a VDJ recombination model fitted to out-of-frame rearrangements, and the results were checked against IGoR. Hypergeometric tests were used in a later analysis to score TCR-TCR, TCR-HLA and TCR-CMV co-occurrence, with a repertoire-size bias correction applied to the TCR pairs. A later analysis estimated false discovery rates by permuting HLA or CMV assignments 20 times. In a later analysis, co-occurring TCRs were grouped using DBSCAN, and TCRdist sequence similarity was added for clustering within HLA-allele-positive subsets. Co-occurrence clustering excluded repertoires with fewer than 30,000 or more than 120,000 public chains, plus five with anomalous nucleotide sharing. TCRdb retrieved this table from immuneACCESS and kept in-frame rearrangements only. Not all clones are present; in checked studies, unresolved V genes account for under half, and no reason is known for the remainder. That table is the source of V, J and clone size, and D and trimming were worked out from the DNA. Within this sample are 150,000 to 200,000 clones, with 70% to 85% of them counted one time only. 1.4% of the sample is in the top ten clones.

The cohort was made up of hundreds of healthy bone marrow donors. All cohort members were sampled while nominally healthy, although unrecorded immune exposures were likely present. The donor tested CMV seronegative, placing the donor among the 352 seronegative members of the cohort. A peripheral blood sample was collected from each donor, and TCR beta sequencing was performed on peripheral blood mononuclear cells. The Qiagen DNeasy Blood Extraction Kit was used to extract genomic DNA from the blood cell samples. The V end gives up 3 bases and the J end 4 bases, leaving 7 bases in the junction not matched to a gene. The germline V gene encodes CDR1 SGHTA and CDR2 FQGNSA. The CDR3 has 15 amino acids, counting the end cysteine and phenylalanine. CDR3 DNA is the only sequence kept; it has 45 bases, read in frame from the first base.

The clonotype comes from a male donor in good health and CMV-seronegative. The sample comprised PBMCs. The chain couples TRBV7-2 to TRBJ2-7, and 9 bases in between align with TRBD2. The CDR3 amino acid sequence is: CASSFFSGSSYEQYF. The sequenced DNA is TGTGCCAGCAGCTTTTTTAGCGGGAGTTCATACGAGCAGTACTTC.